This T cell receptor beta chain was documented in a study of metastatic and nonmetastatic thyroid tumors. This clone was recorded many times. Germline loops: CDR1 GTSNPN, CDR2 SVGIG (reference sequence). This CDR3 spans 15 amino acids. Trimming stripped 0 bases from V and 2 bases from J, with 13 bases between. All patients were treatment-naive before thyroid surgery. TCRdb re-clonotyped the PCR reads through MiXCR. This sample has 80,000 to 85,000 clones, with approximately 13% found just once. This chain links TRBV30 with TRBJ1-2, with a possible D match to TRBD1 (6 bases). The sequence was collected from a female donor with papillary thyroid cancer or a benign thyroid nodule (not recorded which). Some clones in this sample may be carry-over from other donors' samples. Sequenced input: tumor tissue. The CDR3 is CAWSVGGAGNYGYTF. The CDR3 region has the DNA TGTGCCTGGAGTGTCGGGGGGGCAGGGAACTATGGCTACACCTTC.